The sequence of this T cell receptor (beta chain) was determined in a study of shared clonotypes between healthy human individuals. Study-level findings and limits: Clonotype sharing among the donors was expected to vary with sequencing depth.

Germline V CDR1 and CDR2: LNHDA, SQIVND (reference sequence). After removal of 3 bases from V and 2 bases from J, the junction contained 1 base not matched to a gene. The length of the CDR3 is 16 residues. About this clone: What it binds is unknown.

The donors, healthy adults who were HIV-negative, had experienced no recent acute infections or vaccinations. This table comes from immunoSEQ multiplex PCR, and its TCRdb copy is limited to in-frame clones, with some not included. There are approximately 500,000 clones in the sample; 95% to 97% occur only once, and about 0.064% lies in the top ten. The specimen was naive CD4+ T cells sorted from blood. Noted subset: CD45RA+ positively selected. The V call is TRBV19, the J call TRBJ2-1; 13 bases are a match to TRBD2. The sequence came from a woman in her twenties or thirties in good health. In DNA form, the CDR3 reads TGTGCCAGTAGTATCGGACTAGCGGGAGCCTACAATGAGCAGTTCTTC. Its translation: CASSIGLAGAYNEQFF. Full variable domain (missing parts from reference TRBV19 and TRBJ2-1): DGGITQSPKYLFRKEGQNVTLSCEQNLNHDAMYWYRQDPGQGLRLIYYSQIVNDFQKGDIAEGYSVSREKKESFPLTVTSAQKNPTAFYLCASSIGLAGAYNEQFFGPGTRLTVL.